Below are 32 T cell receptor beta chains sequenced from a single sample in a study of Graves' ophthalmopathy and Graves' hyperthyroidism. TCR beta CDR3 regions were amplified from RNA transcripts. HTBI primers were used in a first-round RT-PCR, which preceded a second-round multiplex PCR. A single record per CDR3 protein comes from TCRdb applying MiXCR to the multiplex PCR reads. The sample has 580,000 or so distinct CDR3 sequences; under 40% are singletons. Source material: peripheral blood or thyroid tissue (not recorded which). These receptors all stem from an adult man with Graves' hyperthyroidism.

V and J are TRBV6-2 or TRBV6-3 and TRBJ1-1, with D uncertain. CDR3 length equals 16 residues. Trimming pared 2 bases from V and 5 bases from J, leaving 18 bases between. The germline gives CDR1 MNHEY, CDR2 SVGEGT. The CDR3 nucleotides are TGTGCCAGCAGTTACGAGGTCGACTCCGGGCGAACTGAAGCTTTCTTT. Translation gives CASSYEVDSGRTEAFF.

The V call is TRBV4-1, the J call TRBJ1-1; TRBD1 might be the D (6 bases). The V and J ends lost 1 base and 8 bases respectively, with 17 bases between them. Germline-derived CDR1 and CDR2 are MGHRA and YSYEKL. The CDR3 loop spans 15 amino acids. The chain's CDR3 is CASSQVTGTHNEAFF. In nucleotides, the CDR3 is TGCGCCAGCAGCCAAGTGACCGGGACACACAACGAAGCTTTCTTT.

The chain combines TRBV14 with TRBJ2-2, with D uncertain. The CDR3 is made up of 13 amino acids. V shed 2 bases and J shed 8 bases, with 9 bases lying between them. From germline, CDR1 is SGHDN and CDR2 FVKESK. The CDR3 bases are TGTGCCAGCAGCCAATCTATAAATGGGGAGCTGTTTTTT. Its translation is CASSQSINGELFF.

V usage is TRBV7-8 and J usage is TRBJ1-5, with unresolved D. Germline V CDR1 and CDR2: SGHVS, FQNEAQ. The CDR3 runs 14 residues. Trimming cost V 5 bases and J 9 bases, with 17 bases left between them. In nucleotides, the CDR3 is TGTGCCAGCAGCACCCACAAGGGTCAGTGGCCCCAGCATTTT. Protein sequence: CASSTHKGQWPQHF.

The chain combines TRBV12-3 or TRBV12-4 with TRBJ2-7; 14 bases are shared with TRBD2. The closer fit of TRBJ2-1 to the DNA end suggests the J call may be wrong. This CDR3 region has 14 residues. The CDR3 region is CASRTSGGANEQFF. The CDR3, as DNA: TGTGCCAGCAGGACTAGCGGGGGGGCAAATGAGCAGTTCTTC.

The gene calls are TRBV9 and TRBJ1-3; D call uncertain. This CDR3 has 15 residues. V was trimmed by 0 bases and J by 0 bases, leaving 7 bases between them. From germline, CDR1 is SGDLS and CDR2 YYNGEE. This CDR3 is CASSVAGISGNTIYF. The DNA of the CDR3 is TGTGCCAGCAGCGTAGCTGGGATCTCTGGAAACACCATATATTTT.

V gene TRBV6-5 combines with J gene TRBJ1-2; D gene ambiguous. Germline assignment: CDR1 MNHEY and CDR2 SVGAGI. Trimming left V 4 bases short and J 8 bases short, with 11 bases between. The CDR3 extends over 12 amino acids. The CDR3 region is CASSSPPGGYTF. The CDR3, as DNA: TGTGCCAGCAGTTCCCCTCCGGGCGGCTACACCTTC.

A remark on this clonotype: A much bigger clone sits one base away, suggesting this may be a read error. V usage is TRBV7-9 and J usage is TRBJ2-2; 13 bases fit TRBD2. The CDR3 spans 15 residues. The germline gives CDR1 SEHNR, CDR2 FQNEAQ (reference sequence). The CDR3 here is CASSWTSGSTGELFF. The CDR3 DNA reads as TGCGCCAGCAGCTGGACTAGCGGGAGCACCGGGGAGCTGTTTTTT.

In its sample, this clonotype was seen a few times. The chain employs TRBV7-9 and TRBJ1-1; D ambiguous. This CDR3 region has 12 residues. The V end lost 4 bases, the J end lost 3 bases, and 6 bases lay between the germline ends. Looked up from germline, CDR1 is SEHNR and CDR2 is FQNEAQ (reference sequence). The CDR3 DNA is TGTGCCAGCAGCTCACAGTACACTGAAGCTTTCTTT. Translating it yields CASSSQYTEAFF.

V is TRBV12-3 or TRBV12-4 and J is TRBJ2-3, with 8 nucleotides matching TRBD2. This CDR3 has 15 residues. With 5 bases clipped from V and 0 bases from J, the junction kept 4 bases outside the gene matches. For the CDR3, the DNA is TGTGCCAGCAGTGATAGCGGGGCTAGCACAGATACGCAGTATTTT. Translating gives CASSDSGASTDTQYF.

This clonotype appeared a few times. Relative to the germline gene, one junction end is altered; a read error may explain this. The chain uses TRBV3-1 and TRBJ2-7; D remains unclear. The CDR3 length is 13 residues. CDR1 and CDR2 (germline): LGHDT, YNNKEL (reference sequence). The CDR3, as DNA: TGTGCCAGCAGCCTTATTATTTCCTCCGAGCAGTACTTC. Protein sequence: CASSLIISSEQYF.

The J gene is TRBJ1-3, the V gene TRBV13; 9 bases agree with TRBD1. The length of the CDR3 is 15 residues. The V and J ends lost 5 bases and 0 bases, in that order; junction bases with no gene match: 2. CDR1 is PRHDT, CDR2 FYEKMQ, per germline (reference sequence). The chain's CDR3 is CASSPGQGSGNTIYF. CDR3 DNA: TGTGCCAGCAGCCCGGGACAGGGCTCTGGAAACACCATATATTTT.

The rearrangement uses TRBV19 and TRBJ1-5; D not resolved. The CDR3 is made up of 14 amino acids. Germline V gene sequence: CDR1 LNHDA, CDR2 SQIVND (reference sequence). Trimming stripped 5 bases from V and 0 bases from J, with 8 bases between. CDR3: CASSVVVSNQPQHF. The CDR3 bases are TGTGCCAGTAGTGTAGTAGTTAGCAATCAGCCCCAGCATTTT.

Ten or more counts support this clonotype. The genes are TRBV19 and TRBJ1-2; TRBD1 matches 7 bases. This CDR3 region has 17 residues. Germline assignment: CDR1 LNHDA and CDR2 SQIVND (reference sequence). V was clipped by 4 bases and J by 6 bases; unmatched bases: 17. The CDR3 is CASSNQSIRDSYDGYTF. In nucleotides, the CDR3 is TGTGCCAGTAGTAACCAAAGTATTCGGGACAGCTATGATGGCTACACCTTC.

This clonotype was counted between two and nine times. Mismatch with germline at one junction end may stem from a read error. The genes are TRBV25-1 and TRBJ1-2; 9 bases match TRBD1. The CDR3 extends over 14 amino acids. Germline CDR1 is MGHDK and CDR2 is SYGVNS. The CDR3 DNA is TGTGCCAGCAGTGAACCGGGACAGGGACGGGGCTGCACCTTC. Its protein is CASSEPGQGRGCTF.

This clonotype has a handful of counts. J is TRBJ2-5 and V is TRBV20-1; 14 bases are shared with TRBD2. CDR3 size: 15 residues. Germline V CDR1 and CDR2: DFQATT, SNEGSKA (reference sequence). J gave up 5 bases and V 5 bases, and 7 bases lay outside the gene matches. The CDR3 DNA reads TGCAGTGCTGTGGGGACTAGCGGGGGCGGGGAGACCCAGTACTTC. Its translation: CSAVGTSGGGETQYF.

This clonotype came up many times. The CDR3 loop reads CASTPGRWNTEAFF. CDR3 nucleotide sequence: TGTGCCAGCACCCCGGGGAGATGGAACACTGAAGCTTTCTTT. V is TRBV7-2 and J is TRBJ1-1, with no clear D. The CDR3 is 14 amino acids. V gave up 7 bases and J gave up 1 base, with 13 bases separating them. Germline lookup yields CDR1 SGHTA and CDR2 FQGNSA.

The count of this clonotype is one. The chain recombines TRBV6-5 with TRBJ1-4; 12 positions match TRBD1. This CDR3 comprises 18 residues. V lost 6 bases to trimming and J lost 3 bases; unmatched junction nucleotides: 11. Germline values: CDR1 MNHEY, CDR2 SVGAGI. CDR3 sequence (DNA): TGTGCCAGCAGCTGTGATCCGGGACAGGGGGCGGCTAATGAAAAACTGTTTTTT. As protein: CASSCDPGQGAANEKLFF.

This clonotype has a count of ten or more. The rearrangement joins TRBV7-6 to TRBJ1-1; D is undetermined. Germline loops: CDR1 SGHVS, CDR2 FNYEAQ. This CDR3 contains 14 residues. The V end lost 4 bases, the J end lost 4 bases, and 13 bases lay between the germline ends. The CDR3 loop is CASSSGAFGTEAFF. CDR3 in DNA: TGTGCCAGCAGCTCAGGAGCTTTCGGCACTGAAGCTTTCTTT.

This clonotype was counted once. A read error is possible here, since a much larger clone lies one base away. The V call is TRBV10-2, the J call TRBJ1-1; 9 positions match TRBD1. This CDR3 contains 15 residues. Germline CDR1 reads WSHSY; CDR2 reads SAAADI. The CDR3 loop reads CTSSAPGQGNTEAFF. The CDR3 DNA reads as TGTACCAGCAGTGCGCCGGGACAGGGGAACACTGAAGCTTTCTTT.

Ten or more counts support this clonotype. V gene TRBV7-9 combines with J gene TRBJ2-2; TRBD1 matches at 7 bases. The CDR3 length is 18 residues. Germline CDR1 and CDR2: SEHNR and FQNEAQ (reference sequence). V dropped 5 bases and J dropped 0; count of bases not matched to a gene: 12. CDR3 DNA sequence: TGTGCCAGCAGCACATTCTCACGACAGGGACCGAACACCGGGGAGCTGTTTTTT. Its protein is CASSTFSRQGPNTGELFF.

J is TRBJ1-6 and V is TRBV12-3 or TRBV12-4; no clear D gene. The CDR3 spans 14 residues. V was clipped by 6 bases and J by 9 bases, with 15 bases between them. The CDR3 DNA sequence: TGTGCCAGCAGCATTAGCGGGAGGGCTTCACCCCTCCACTTT. It encodes CASSISGRASPLHF.

This clonotype has a count of ten or more. The chain is built from TRBV24-1 and TRBJ1-5; D is possibly TRBD1 (5 bases). Germline lookup yields CDR1 KGHDR and CDR2 SFDVKD. This CDR3 contains 16 residues. V lost 4 bases and J 4 bases, leaving 16 bases between the germline ends. CDR3 DNA: TGTGCCACCAGTGAAGCCGACAGTTGGGGGAATCAGCCCCAGCATTTT. It specifies CATSEADSWGNQPQHF.

CDR3 nucleotide sequence: TGCGCCAGCAGCCGTAGACAGGGTATAAGTGGCTACACCTTC. Amino acids: CASSRRQGISGYTF. The J gene is TRBJ1-2, the V gene TRBV4-1; 7 bases match TRBD1. Germline loops: CDR1 MGHRA, CDR2 YSYEKL. The CDR3 runs 14 residues. The J segment lost 7 bases and the V segment lost 4 bases, leaving 9 bases of the junction unmatched.

This chain joins TRBV5-1 and TRBJ2-7; 12 nucleotides align to TRBD2. The trim removed 3 bases at V and 6 bases at J, leaving 7 bases unmatched. This CDR3 spans 15 amino acids. Germline V lookup: CDR1 SGHRS, CDR2 YFSETQ. CDR3 residues: CASSSTSGGIGEQYF. CDR3 DNA: TGCGCCAGCAGCTCCACTAGCGGGGGGATCGGCGAGCAGTACTTC.

This clonotype was detected ten times or more. The chain is built from TRBV5-8 and TRBJ1-5; no firm D call. The germline V and J ends were trimmed by 3 bases and 1 base, with 8 bases remaining between them. CDR1 is SGHTS and CDR2 is YDEGEE in the germline V gene. The CDR3 is made up of 14 amino acids. CDR3 DNA sequence: TGTGCCAGCAGCTCGGACCTGAGCAATCAGCCCCAGCATTTT. This codes for CASSSDLSNQPQHF.

The sample holds many counts of this clonotype. The chain recombines TRBV7-2 with TRBJ2-2; 8 bases line up with TRBD2. This CDR3 comprises 15 residues. In germline, CDR1 is SGHTA, CDR2 FQGNSA. J lost 0 bases, V lost 5 bases, and 2 bases had no gene match. CDR3 DNA: TGTGCCAGCAGCAGGACTAGCCCGAACACCGGGGAGCTGTTTTTT. It encodes CASSRTSPNTGELFF.

This clonotype was seen at least ten times. V usage is TRBV12-3 or TRBV12-4 and J usage is TRBJ1-5; perhaps TRBD1 as D (5 bases). The CDR3 sequence is 14 residues long. Trimming removed 6 bases at V and 7 bases at J, with 16 bases between. CDR3 in amino acids: CASSRGTSKQPQHF. As DNA, the CDR3 is TGTGCCAGCAGCCGCGGGACTTCAAAACAGCCCCAGCATTTT.

V and J are TRBV30 and TRBJ2-5; TRBD2 agrees at 11 bases. The V gene's germline CDR1 is GTSNPN and CDR2 SVGIG (reference sequence). This CDR3 contains 16 residues. Losses at the gene ends were 2 bases for V and 6 bases for J; bases not matched to a gene: 11. CDR3 coding DNA: TGTGCCTGGAGTTCACCAGGGGCTAGCGGGGGGCAGACCCAGTACTTC. It yields the protein CAWSSPGASGGQTQYF.

Points on this clonotype: A much larger clone differs by one base, so this may be a read error. The chain recombines TRBV5-1 with TRBJ1-1; TRBD1 is a possible D gene (6 bases). The CDR3 contains 15 residues. Germline V gene data show CDR1 as SGHRS and CDR2 as YFSETQ. V lost 6 bases and J 1 base, leaving 16 bases between the germline ends. The CDR3: CASTEWAGANTEAFF. CDR3 bases: TGCGCCAGCACCGAGTGGGCGGGGGCGAACACTGAAGCTTTCTTT.

This clonotype was detected ten times or more. The rearrangement links TRBV10-2 to TRBJ1-6; D is ambiguous. Germline V CDR1 and CDR2: WSHSY, SAAADI. V was shortened by 2 bases and J by 10 bases, with 18 bases between the two germline ends. CDR3 length equals 16 residues. CDR3 coding DNA: TGCGCCAGCAGTGAGGACGGTATACGGGCATACTCACCCCTCCACTTT. Translation gives CASSEDGIRAYSPLHF.

In this sample, this clonotype turned up many times. V gene TRBV19 combines with J gene TRBJ1-5, with 10 bases matching TRBD1. The CDR3 consists of 15 residues. V shed 7 bases, J shed 4 bases, and the junction held 7 bases outside the gene matches. The germline V gene has CDR1 LNHDA and CDR2 SQIVND (reference sequence). The CDR3 bases are TGTGCCAGTAAAACCCGGACAGGGGGAAATCAGCCCCAGCATTTT. Amino acid sequence: CASKTRTGGNQPQHF.